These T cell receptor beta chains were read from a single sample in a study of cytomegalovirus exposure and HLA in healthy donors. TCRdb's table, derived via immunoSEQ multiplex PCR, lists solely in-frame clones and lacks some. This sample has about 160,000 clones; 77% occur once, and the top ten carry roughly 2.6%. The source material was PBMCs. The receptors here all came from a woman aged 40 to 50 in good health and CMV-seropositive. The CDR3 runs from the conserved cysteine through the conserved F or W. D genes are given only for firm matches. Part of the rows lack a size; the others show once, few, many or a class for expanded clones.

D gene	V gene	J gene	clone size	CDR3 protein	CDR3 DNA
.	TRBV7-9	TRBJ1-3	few	CASSLVVQAAGNTIYF	TGTGCCAGCAGCTTAGTGGTTCAGGCAGCTGGAAACACCATATATTTT
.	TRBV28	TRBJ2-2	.	CASSIDTGELFF	TGTGCCAGCAGTATAGACACCGGGGAGCTGTTTTTT
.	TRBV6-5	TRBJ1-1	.	CASSYSGAGLTEAFF	TGTGCCAGCAGTTACTCCGGGGCGGGATTGACTGAAGCTTTCTTT
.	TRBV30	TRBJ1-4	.	CAWSVAPRLVEKLFF	TGTGCCTGGAGTGTGGCTCCCCGACTTGTGGAAAAACTGTTTTTT
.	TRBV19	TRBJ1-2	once	CASSIKTANYGYTF	TGTGCCAGTAGCATAAAGACAGCTAACTATGGCTACACCTTC
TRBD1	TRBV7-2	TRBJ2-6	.	CASSSRDRVSGANVLTF	TGTGCCAGCAGCTCCCGGGACAGAGTCTCTGGGGCCAACGTCCTGACTTTC
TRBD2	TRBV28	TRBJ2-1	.	CASSPLAGTSVSSYNEQFF	TGTGCCAGCAGTCCCTTAGCCGGGACTAGCGTTAGCTCCTACAATGAGCAGTTCTTC
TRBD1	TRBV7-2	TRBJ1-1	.	CASSFSGQMNTEAFF	TGTGCCAGCAGCTTCTCGGGACAGATGAACACTGAAGCTTTCTTT
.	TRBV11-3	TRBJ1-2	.	CASSQAGSDRNYGYTF	TGTGCCAGCAGCCAAGCGGGCAGCGATCGAAACTATGGCTACACCTTC
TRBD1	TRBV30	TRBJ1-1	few	CATLPGTGVTEAFF	TGTGCCACCTTACCCGGGACAGGGGTCACTGAAGCTTTCTTT
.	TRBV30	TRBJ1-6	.	CAWSVRAGDSPLHF	TGTGCCTGGAGTGTAAGGGCAGGGGATTCACCCCTCCACTTT
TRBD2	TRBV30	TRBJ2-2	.	CAWRTSGTGELFF	TGTGCCTGGAGGACTAGCGGCACCGGGGAGCTGTTTTTT
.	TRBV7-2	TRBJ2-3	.	CASSPDYADTQYF	TGTGCCAGCAGTCCGGACTACGCGGATACGCAGTATTTT
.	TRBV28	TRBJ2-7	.	CASSFSGRRGSYEQYF	TGTGCCAGCAGTTTCTCCGGGCGAAGGGGGTCCTACGAGCAGTACTTC
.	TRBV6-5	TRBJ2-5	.	CASTRLGAETQYF	TGTGCCAGCACGAGACTAGGAGCAGAGACCCAGTACTTC
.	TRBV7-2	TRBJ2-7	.	CASSQRTLSSYEQYF	TGTGCCAGCAGCCAACGAACGTTGAGCTCCTACGAGCAGTACTTC
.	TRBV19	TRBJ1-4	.	CASSSQGSNEKLFF	TGTGCCAGTAGTTCTCAAGGGAGTAATGAAAAACTGTTTTTT
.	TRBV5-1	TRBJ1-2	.	CASSFASLNLANYGYTF	TGCGCCAGCAGCTTTGCGTCCTTGAATTTAGCTAACTATGGCTACACCTTC
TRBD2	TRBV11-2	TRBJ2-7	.	CASSLLAGKGYEQYF	TGTGCCAGCAGCCTACTAGCGGGGAAAGGCTACGAGCAGTACTTC
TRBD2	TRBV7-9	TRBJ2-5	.	CASSPGLAGGPETQYF	TGTGCCAGCAGCCCCGGACTAGCGGGGGGGCCGGAGACCCAGTACTTC
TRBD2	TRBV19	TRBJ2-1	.	CASTDISGSGYNEQFF	TGTGCCAGTACCGACATTAGCGGGAGCGGCTACAATGAGCAGTTCTTC
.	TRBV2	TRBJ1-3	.	CASNKLAENTIYF	TGTGCCAGCAATAAATTAGCCGAAAACACCATATATTTT
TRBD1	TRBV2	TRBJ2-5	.	CASRGQGYETQYF	TGTGCCAGCAGAGGACAGGGCTACGAGACCCAGTACTTC
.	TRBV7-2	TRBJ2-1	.	CASSPGGREQFF	TGTGCCAGCAGCCCCGGGGGAAGAGAGCAGTTCTTC